The present entry profiles one T cell receptor (delta chain) with its context. Its target is unknown. V lost 0 bases, J lost 0 bases, and 28 bases stayed unmatched. The CDR3 loop spans 24 amino acids. Germline CDR1 reads TSWWSYY; CDR2 reads QGS. The template was reverse-transcribed extracted RNA. Pooled V-gene forward primers with one constant-region reverse primer generated the CDR3 amplicons by multiplex PCR. TCRdb re-processed the multiplex PCR reads via CATT. The data contain 50,000 to 75,000 delta-chain clones, around 15% of them singletons. The data stem from a study of Vδ1+ human thymocytes. Study findings and constraints: In the thymus, TRG and TRD repertoires looked highly polyclonal with Gaussian CDR3 lengths.

The TCR comes from a girl in the first two years of life who had congenital heart surgery. V and J are TRDV1 and TRDJ1, with 7 bases matching TRDD3. The specimen sequenced was Vdelta1+ gamma-delta thymocytes from the thymus. Subset defined: FACS-sorted CD3+ TCRalphabeta- TCRVdelta1+ TCRVdelta2- thymocytes. CDR3 in amino acids: CALGELSLQLSRTGDGGYTDKLIF. The CDR3 DNA sequence: TGTGCTCTTGGGGAACTGAGCCTACAGCTCTCCCGTACTGGGGACGGCGGGTACACCGATAAACTCATCTTT.